This TCR beta chain originates from a study of blood T cell repertoires in COVID-19. Participants' reported clinical history set cohort assignment. Per the original data handling: Nucleated cell counts were estimated from reference gene primer amplification. TCRdb keeps only in-frame clones here, not all; method: immunoSEQ multiplex PCR. Clone size and V and J calls were adopted from that table, with D and trimming inferred from the DNA. This sample has 190,000 or so clones, with approximately 90% found just once. A few counts support this clone. The V gene lost 1 base and the J gene lost 8 bases, with 14 bases spanning the gap. Looked up from germline, CDR1 is SGHNT and CDR2 is YENEEA. There are 15 residues in the CDR3.

The sequence derives from a young man with acute COVID-19. Sample: PBMCs or T cells enriched from blood (not recorded which). The chain uses TRBV11-3 and TRBJ2-2; D might be TRBD1 (5 bases). The CDR3 is CASSLGGALSGELFF. For the CDR3, the DNA is TGTGCCAGCAGCTTAGGTGGGGCGCTGAGTGGGGAGCTGTTTTTT.